These T cell receptor beta chains were read from a single sample in a study of blood T cell repertoires in COVID-19. Profiling relied on immunoSEQ multiplex PCR, and the TCRdb table lists in-frame clones only, not all of them. The sample consists of 72,000 or so clones, about 87% of them appearing once. Sample: peripheral blood. The receptors were gathered from a man between 50 and 59 years old with active COVID-19. Both conserved end residues are part of each CDR3. Each record gives: J gene, CDR3 length, D gene, clone size, V gene, CDR3 DNA, CDR3 protein. D genes are given only for firm matches. Size is stated for part of the rows, as once, few or many counts, or as a class when the clone is expanded.

TRBJ1-1 14 NA NA TRBV4-1 TGCGCCAGCAGCCAAGCCAGACAGGCCACTGAAGCTTTCTTT CASSQARQATEAFF
TRBJ2-3 14 TRBD2 NA TRBV27 TGTGCCAGCAGCATAGCGGGGTGGGAGGATACGCAGTATTTT CASSIAGWEDTQYF
TRBJ2-5 15 NA NA TRBV27 TGTGCCAGCAGTCACCCCGGGACGGCGGGGCGGACCCAGTACTTC CASSHPGTAGRTQYF
TRBJ1-2 16 NA NA TRBV4-2 TGTGCCAGCAGCCCCCGGGATACAGTCTCTGACTATGGCTACACCTTC CASSPRDTVSDYGYTF
TRBJ2-2 16 TRBD2 NA TRBV4-3 TGCGCCAGCAGCCCAACTAGCGGGGGGAACACCGGGGAGCTGTTTTTT CASSPTSGGNTGELFF
TRBJ1-1 14 NA NA TRBV7-9 TGTGCCAGCAGCTTAGCTCGGACAGTTAGGGAGGCTTTCTTT CASSLARTVREAFF
TRBJ1-6 15 TRBD1 NA TRBV30 TGTGCCTGGAGTCTTACAGGGGATCCAAATTCACCCCTCCACTTT CAWSLTGDPNSPLHF
TRBJ2-7 13 TRBD1 NA TRBV11-1 TGTGCCAGCAGCTTATCCGGGACAGTCGAGCAGTACTTC CASSLSGTVEQYF
TRBJ2-7 16 TRBD1 NA TRBV5-1 TGCGCCAGCAGCTTGGGGGACAGGGGCCCCTACCACGAGCAGTACTTC CASSLGDRGPYHEQYF
TRBJ1-2 13 TRBD1 few TRBV5-1 TGCGCCAGCAGCTGGGGGACAGCTTATGGCTACACCTTC CASSWGTAYGYTF
TRBJ2-7 15 TRBD1 NA TRBV5-6 TGTGCCAGCAGCCTTACGGGACAGGGGTTCTACGAGCAGTACTTC CASSLTGQGFYEQYF
TRBJ1-1 15 TRBD1 NA TRBV5-1 TGCGCCAGCAGCACCCGACAGGGGGCCCTGACTGAAGCTTTCTTT CASSTRQGALTEAFF
TRBJ1-1 12 TRBD1 few TRBV4-2 TGTGCCAGCAGCCCTGGGACAGCTGAAGCTTTCTTT CASSPGTAEAFF
TRBJ1-1 13 NA NA TRBV27 TGTGCCAGCAGTCGACAGGAGAACACTGAAGCTTTCTTT CASSRQENTEAFF
TRBJ2-7 14 TRBD2 few TRBV4-3 TGCGCCAGCAGCCAATATGCGGGGGCCTACGAGCAGTACTTC CASSQYAGAYEQYF
TRBJ1-1 15 TRBD1 few TRBV14 TGTGCCAGCAGCCTCCTGGGACAGCCGAACACTGAAGCTTTCTTT CASSLLGQPNTEAFF
TRBJ2-5 10 TRBD2 NA TRBV5-4 TGTCTAGCGGAAAAAGAGACCCAGTACTTC CLAEKETQYF
TRBJ2-7 14 NA few TRBV11-3 TGTGCCAGCAGCACCCGACAGGATTCGGCCGAGCAGTACTTC CASSTRQDSAEQYF
TRBJ2-7 14 TRBD2 NA TRBV27 TGTGCCAGCAGTTCGGTGGGGGGGGCCTACGAGCAGTACTTC CASSSVGGAYEQYF
TRBJ2-2 15 TRBD2 NA TRBV24-1 TGTGCCACCAGTGATTGGGGGGGGAGCACCGGGGAGCTGTTTTTT CATSDWGGSTGELFF
TRBJ2-1 15 TRBD2 NA TRBV5-6 TGTGCCAGCAGCCCGGCTAGCGGAGCCTACAATGAGCAGTTCTTC CASSPASGAYNEQFF
TRBJ2-1 14 TRBD1 NA TRBV19 TGTGCCAGTAGTATCAGGGGGAGCGTCAATGAGCAGTTCTTC CASSIRGSVNEQFF
TRBJ2-7 16 NA NA TRBV27 TGTGCCAGCAGTTTCGGTCGTCCGGGAATTACCTACGAGCAGTACTTC CASSFGRPGITYEQYF
TRBJ2-7 15 NA NA TRBV5-1 TGCGCCAGCAGCTTGGAGGAGGAGGGGCAGGACGAGCAGTACTTC CASSLEEEGQDEQYF
TRBJ2-1 15 NA NA TRBV5-1 TGCGCCAGCAGCTCCGGGAGAAGCTCCTACAATGAGCAGTTCTTC CASSSGRSSYNEQFF
TRBJ1-6 15 TRBD1 NA TRBV28 TGTGCCAGCAGATACCCCGGGACAGATAATTCACCCCTCCACTTT CASRYPGTDNSPLHF
TRBJ2-7 13 TRBD1 NA TRBV5-1 TGCGCCAGCAGAGTAGCCACAGGGGTCGAGCAGTACTTC CASRVATGVEQYF
TRBJ1-1 15 NA NA TRBV4-3 TGCGCCAGCAGCCCCGGGAGACCAGCCAACACTGAAGCTTTCTTT CASSPGRPANTEAFF
TRBJ1-4 15 TRBD1 few TRBV27 TGTGCCAGCAGTCCCAACCGGGACAGCCTAGAAAAACTGTTTTTT CASSPNRDSLEKLFF
TRBJ2-7 15 NA once TRBV4-2 TGTGCCAGCAGCCAAGATCCCGGGAGCGTTCGCGAGCAGTACTTC CASSQDPGSVREQYF
TRBJ2-3 15 TRBD2 NA TRBV6-5 TGTGCCAGCAGTTACAGCGGGACGGTCACAGATACGCAGTATTTT CASSYSGTVTDTQYF
TRBJ2-3 15 NA NA TRBV3-1/TRBV3-2 TGTGCCAGCAGCCCCTCCGCGGTTCCGGGTGATACGCAGTATTTT CASSPSAVPGDTQYF
TRBJ2-1 12 NA NA TRBV24-1 TGTGCCACCAGTGATGCAGTTGCTGAGCAGTTCTTC CATSDAVAEQFF
TRBJ2-1 17 TRBD2 NA TRBV7-2 TGTGCCAGCAGCCCCCGGGCGGGGGGCTTCTTGGGGAATGAGCAGTTCTTC CASSPRAGGFLGNEQFF
TRBJ1-2 16 NA NA TRBV6-4 TGTGCCAGCAGTGACGTTGACAGGAATGAGATCTATGGCTACACCTTC CASSDVDRNEIYGYTF
TRBJ2-7 14 TRBD2 NA TRBV7-7 TGTGCCAGCAGCTTGGGAGGGCCTGGGTACGAGCAGTACTTC CASSLGGPGYEQYF
TRBJ2-7 14 NA NA TRBV25-1 TGTGCCAGCAGTGAATTTCGCGGGACCGGCGAGCAGTACTTC CASSEFRGTGEQYF
TRBJ1-5 13 TRBD1 NA TRBV19 TGTGCCAGCCACCTGGACAGGAATCAGCCCCAGCATTTT CASHLDRNQPQHF
TRBJ2-5 15 NA NA TRBV5-1 TGCGCCAGCAGCTCAGGTGGAGGTTACCAAGAGACCCAGTACTTC CASSSGGGYQETQYF